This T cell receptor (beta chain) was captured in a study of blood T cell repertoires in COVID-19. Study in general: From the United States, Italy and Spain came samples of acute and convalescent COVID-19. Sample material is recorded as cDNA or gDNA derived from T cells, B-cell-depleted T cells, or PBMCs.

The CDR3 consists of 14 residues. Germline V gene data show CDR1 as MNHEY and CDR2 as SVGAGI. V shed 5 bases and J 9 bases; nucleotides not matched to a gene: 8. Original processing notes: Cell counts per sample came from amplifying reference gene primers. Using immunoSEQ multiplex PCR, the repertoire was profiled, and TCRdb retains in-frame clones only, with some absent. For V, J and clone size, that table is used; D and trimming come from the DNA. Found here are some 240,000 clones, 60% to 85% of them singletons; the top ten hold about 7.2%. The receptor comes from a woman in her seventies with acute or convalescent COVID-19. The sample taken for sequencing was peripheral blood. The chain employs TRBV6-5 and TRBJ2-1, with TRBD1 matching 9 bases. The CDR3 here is CASSPTGGRVEQFF. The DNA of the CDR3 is TGTGCCAGCAGTCCTACAGGGGGCAGGGTTGAGCAGTTCTTC.